This TCR beta chain was captured in a study of T cell responses to AZD1222 COVID-19 vaccine. General study findings and limits: Among AZD1222 vaccinees, only 5 to 7 were seropositive at baseline.

The protocol was immunoSEQ multiplex PCR, while the TCRdb copy is restricted to in-frame clones and leaves out a portion. The table lists around 58,000 clones, around 89% of them singletons. The CDR3 has 16 amino acids. Trimming stripped 1 base from V and 0 bases from J, with 12 bases between. Germline V gene lookup returns CDR1 MNHEY and CDR2 SVGAGI. On this clone itself: What it recognizes is unknown.

The genes are TRBV6-5 and TRBJ2-5, with a weak D call TRBD1 (5 bases). Here the sequenced sample was peripheral blood, taken 28 days after the second AZD1222 dose. This TCR came from an adult who received the AZD1222 COVID-19 vaccine. CDR3 in amino acids: CASSYYRTPYQETQYF. DNA of the CDR3: TGTGCCAGCAGTTACTACAGGACGCCTTACCAAGAGACCCAGTACTTC.